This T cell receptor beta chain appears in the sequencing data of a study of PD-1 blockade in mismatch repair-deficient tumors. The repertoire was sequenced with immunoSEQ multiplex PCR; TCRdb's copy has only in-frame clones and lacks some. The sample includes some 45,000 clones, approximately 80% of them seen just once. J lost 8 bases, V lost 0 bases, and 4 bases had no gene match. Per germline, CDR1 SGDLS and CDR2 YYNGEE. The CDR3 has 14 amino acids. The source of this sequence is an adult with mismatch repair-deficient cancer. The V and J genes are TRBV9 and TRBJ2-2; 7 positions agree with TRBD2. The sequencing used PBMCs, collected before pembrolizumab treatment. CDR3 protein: CASSVAAAGGELFF. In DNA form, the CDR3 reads TGTGCCAGCAGCGTAGCGGCAGCGGGAGGGGAGCTGTTTTTT.